The rows below give T cell receptor beta chains drawn from one sample of a study of T cell repertoires in cytomegalovirus infection. TCRdb fed the reads into MiXCR, producing one record per CDR3 protein. The sample has about 530,000 distinct CDR3 sequences, 26% seen once. The specimen sequenced was PBMCs. The receptors were sampled from a human donor in good health (CMV status not recorded). Some clones in this sample may be carry-over from other donors' samples. Both conserved end residues are part of each CDR3.

V gene	CDR3 protein
TRBV7-2	CASSQLPGTVNIQYF
TRBV29-1	CSVEDLGQGVSYGYTF
TRBV29-1	CSVESRSSYNEQFF
TRBV7-9	CASSRSGGLGNTGELFF
TRBV7-9	CASSPDRGQRNSPLHF
TRBV6-5	CASSYSIQGSYGYTF
TRBV7-3	CASSFKQNTEAFF
TRBV11-2	CASSVPGRFYEQYF
TRBV7-2	CASRQTGAGNTIYF
TRBV12-3/TRBV12-4	CASSLRLAGASREQYF
TRBV4-3	CASSRQDSSYEQYF
TRBV27	CASSPGQALGVALHF
TRBV28	CASRALQLAGELFF
TRBV15	CATSTQGTEQFF
TRBV7-6	CASSPRGLAGAVNEQFF
TRBV28	CASNPPPGSGTDTQYF